This T cell receptor beta chain was sequenced in a study of blood T cells in healthy people across ages. Each donor's blood draw was approximately 10 milliliters of peripheral blood. Germline V CDR1 and CDR2: DFQATT, SNEGSKA (reference sequence). The CDR3 length is 15 residues. Sample-barcoded 5' priming and a J-beta primer mix drove a second PCR of roughly 6 to 12 cycles. Each CDR3 protein is one row after TCRdb ran MiXCR on the 5' RACE reads. The data hold some 1.8 million distinct CDR3 sequences, with about 39% observed a single time. Concerning this clonotype itself: One end of the junction does not line up with germline, which may come from a read error.

The chain employs TRBV20-1 and TRBJ2-1, with D unclear. The source of this sequence is a human donor in good health. Sequenced: blood. The DNA of the CDR3 is TGCAGCGCTAGAAATAATCACCAGCCGAACAATGGGCAGTTCTTC. Its protein is CSARNNHQPNNGQFF.